The source of this T cell receptor (beta chain) is a study of identical twins. This clonotype showed up just a few times. Its antigen is as yet unknown. The CDR3 runs 16 residues. Germline lookup yields CDR1 SGHAT and CDR2 FQNNGV. V shed 4 bases and J shed 1 base, with 17 bases lying between them. Study-level points and caveats: Insertions ran lower in abundant cord blood beta clonotypes, though not in memory repertoires.

A template switching step contributed a universal primer site, while unique molecular identifiers were present in the cDNA. TCRdb called the 5' RACE reads again in MiXCR, with one record for every CDR3 protein. Among 250,000 to 350,000 distinct CDR3 sequences listed, 9.5% were seen once. This sample also belongs to another study, concerning yellow fever vaccine responses in identical twins.

The sequencing sample was made of CD8+ T cells sorted from blood. The TCR sequence derives from a woman under 30 in good health. This chain uses TRBV11-2 with TRBJ2-7; D not certain. In DNA form, the CDR3 reads TGTGCCAGCAGCTCGGAGCCATCTGTGAGGTCCTACGAGCAGTACTTC. This codes for CASSSEPSVRSYEQYF.